This T cell receptor (beta chain) was recovered during a study of early T cells in non-severe SARS-CoV-2 infection (dated by TCRdb to the early 2020s). Describing the broader study: Because TCR sequencing relied on bulk RNA taken from unsorted whole blood, pairing of alpha and beta chains was not possible.

A case-control design nested within a healthcare worker cohort in London, UK, was used, with weekly nasopharyngeal swab PCR tests and blood sampling performed. Between 23 and 31 March 2020, the week of the UK lockdown, healthcare workers were enrolled and then followed up weekly for as long as 16 weeks. Libraries came from 5' RACE. For sequencing, a NextSeq 500 was employed. In the TCR library protocol, unique molecular identifiers were attached to individual cDNA molecules to correct for PCR bias and sequencing error. TCR alpha and beta chains were both sequenced, and the abundances of alpha and beta sequences in each sample were closely correlated with each other. The paper's data handling went like this. V gene, J gene and CDR3 annotation of TCR sequences was performed with Decombinator V4. TCRs were defined as expanded if a significant change between any two time points was detected under a Poisson model with p below 0.0001. Abundances of TCRs were expressed as counts per million after normalisation to the total number of TCRs sequenced in each sample. TRAV1-2 paired with TRAJ12, TRAJ20 or TRAJ33 defined MAIT TCRs, while TRAV10 paired with TRAJ18 defined iNKT TCRs. VDJdb, accessed 1 November 2021, was searched for CMV, EBV and SARS-CoV-2 annotated TCRs, with TCRs annotated for multiple antigens excluded. The public reads were quality trimmed at Q25 with fastp and then assembled into clones with MiXCR by TCRdb, keeping productive beta chains. Each entry merges the rows of one CDR3 protein and shows their most common DNA and genes. The V and J calls here are based on TCRdb, not the publication. Across this sample there are more than 45,000 distinct CDR3 sequences, with around 5.2% seen only once. The ten largest clones add up to under 8% of the sample.

General conclusions and limits of the study: VDJdb matching was skewed toward anti-spike CD8 responses and likely underestimated virus-specific expansions by missing private and CD4 specificities.

From the germline V gene, CDR1 is SGHDN and CDR2 is FVKESK. Measured from the cysteine to the phenylalanine, the CDR3 is 15 residues long. Here the CDR3 DNA is all that survives: 45 bases in frame from base 1. The V and J ends are trimmed by 0 bases and 2 bases, leaving 11 bases between them. This clonotype has ten or more counts. It has no known antigen specificity. No much larger clone is present one base from it, and per-base qualities are unavailable. The specimen sequenced was whole blood. Recombination linked TRBV14 to TRBJ2-7; no D gene can be assigned with confidence. The sequence came from an adult who was a healthcare worker with PCR-confirmed SARS-CoV-2 infection or an uninfected control (not recorded which). This receptor has the CDR3 CASSQDHYRTYEQYF. The bases read TGTGCCAGCAGCCAAGACCACTACCGAACCTACGAGCAGTACTTC.